Listed here are 5 T cell receptor beta chains from one sample, sequenced in a study of CD8+CD57+ T cells in acquired aplastic anemia. By flow cytometry, patients selected for sequencing had shown an expansion of CD8+CD57+ cells. Template material for TCR beta VDJ and CDR3 profiling consisted of genomic DNA. TCRdb re-derived calls from the reads in MiXCR, one entry per CDR3 protein. The sample shows under 500,000 distinct CDR3 sequences, about a third of them seen only once. The sample comprised sorted CD4+, CD8+, or CD8+CD57+ T cells (not recorded which) from PBMCs. These receptors originate from a human donor with aplastic anemia.

V usage is TRBV13 and J usage is TRBJ1-2; perhaps TRBD1 as D (6 bases). Germline CDR1 PRHDT, CDR2 FYEKMQ (reference sequence). Trimming cost V 5 bases and J 2 bases, with 12 bases left between them. CDR3 size: 14 residues. The chain's CDR3 is CASSGDQGNYGYTF. In nucleotides, the CDR3 is TGTGCCAGCAGCGGGGATCAGGGGAACTATGGCTACACCTTC. The full variable domain, with the rest looked up from reference TRBV13 and TRBJ1-2, is AAGVIQSPRHLIKEKRETATLKCYPIPRHDTVYWYQQGPGQDPQFLISFYEKMQSDKGSIPDRFSAQQFSDYHSELNMSSLELGDSALYFCASSGDQGNYGYTFGSGTRLTVV.

This clonotype was picked up a small number of times. The V call is TRBV30, the J call TRBJ1-6, with D tentatively TRBD1 (5 bases). Trimming left V 4 bases short and J 7 bases short, with 20 bases between. From germline, CDR1 is GTSNPN and CDR2 SVGIG (reference sequence). The CDR3 has 16 amino acids. As DNA, the CDR3 is TGTGCCTGGACCAATTCCGGGGGACGGTTCAATTCACCCCTCCACTTT. The encoded protein is CAWTNSGGRFNSPLHF.

In its sample, this clonotype was seen many times. This sequence joins TRBV9 and TRBJ2-3, with D possibly matching TRBD2 (6 bases). Trimming took off 4 bases at V and 0 bases at J, with 12 bases between the two ends. The germline gives CDR1 SGDLS, CDR2 YYNGEE. The CDR3 runs to 15 residues. The CDR3 coding sequence is TGTGCCAGCAGCACCCGACTAGGGAGCACAGATACGCAGTATTTT. This encodes CASSTRLGSTDTQYF.

About this clonotype itself: At one of its ends the junction is not consistent with the germline gene, which may arise from a read error. The rearrangement links TRBV6-1 to TRBJ1-6; D remains ambiguous. This CDR3 region has 14 residues. Per the germline V gene, CDR1 is MNHNS and CDR2 is SASEGT. Here the CDR3 reads CASTRDWYNSLLHF. In DNA form, the CDR3 reads TGTGCCAGCACCCGAGACTGGTATAATTCACTCCTCCACTTT.

A few counts support this clonotype. V is TRBV7-8 and J is TRBJ2-2; D not resolved. In germline, CDR1 is SGHVS, CDR2 FQNEAQ. With 4 bases removed from V and 0 bases from J, the gap between germline ends came to 15 bases. CDR3 length: 17 residues. CDR3 sequence reads: CASSSGRLQTNTGELFF. The CDR3 coding sequence is TGTGCCAGCAGCTCCGGACGGCTCCAAACGAACACCGGGGAGCTGTTTTTT.